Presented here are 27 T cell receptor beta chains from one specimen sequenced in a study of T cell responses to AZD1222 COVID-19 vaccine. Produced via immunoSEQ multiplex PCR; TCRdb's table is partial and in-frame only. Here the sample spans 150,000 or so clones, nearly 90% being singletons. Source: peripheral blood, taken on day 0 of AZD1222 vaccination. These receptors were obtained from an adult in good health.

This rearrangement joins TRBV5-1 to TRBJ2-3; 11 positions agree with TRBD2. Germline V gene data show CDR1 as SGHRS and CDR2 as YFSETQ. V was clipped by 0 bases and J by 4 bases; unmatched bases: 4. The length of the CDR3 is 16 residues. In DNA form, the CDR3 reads TGCGCCAGCAGCTTGGCATTAGCGGGAGGGGCAGATACGCAGTATTTT. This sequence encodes CASSLALAGGADTQYF. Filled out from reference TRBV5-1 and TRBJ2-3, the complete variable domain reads KAGVTQTPRYLIKTRGQQVTLSCSPISGHRSVSWYQQTPGQGLQFLFEYFSETQRNKGNFPGRFSGRQFSNSRSEMNVSTLELGDSALYLCASSLALAGGADTQYFGPGTRLTVL.

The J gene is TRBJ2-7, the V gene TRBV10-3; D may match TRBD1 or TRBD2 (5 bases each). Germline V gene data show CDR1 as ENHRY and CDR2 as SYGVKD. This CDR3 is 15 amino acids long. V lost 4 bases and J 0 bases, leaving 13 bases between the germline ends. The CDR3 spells CAISAGTLSSYEQYF. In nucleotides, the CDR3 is TGTGCCATCAGTGCGGGGACGTTGAGCTCCTACGAGCAGTACTTC.

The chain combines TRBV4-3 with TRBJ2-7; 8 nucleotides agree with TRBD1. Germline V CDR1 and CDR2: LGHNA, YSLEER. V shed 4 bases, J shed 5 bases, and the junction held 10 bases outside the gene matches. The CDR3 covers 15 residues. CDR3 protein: CASSPGTGPRHEQYF. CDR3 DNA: TGCGCCAGCAGCCCCGGGACAGGTCCTCGGCACGAGCAGTACTTC.

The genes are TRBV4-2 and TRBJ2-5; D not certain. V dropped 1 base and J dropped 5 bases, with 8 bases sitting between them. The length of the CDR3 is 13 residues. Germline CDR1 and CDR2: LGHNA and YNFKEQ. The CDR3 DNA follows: TGTGCCAGCAGCCAAGGGGCACTTGAGACCCAGTACTTC. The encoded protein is CASSQGALETQYF.

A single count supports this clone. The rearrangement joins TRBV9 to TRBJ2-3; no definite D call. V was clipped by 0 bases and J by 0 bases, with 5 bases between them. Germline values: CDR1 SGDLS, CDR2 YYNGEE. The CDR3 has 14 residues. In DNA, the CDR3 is TGTGCCAGCAGCGTAGAGCCTAGCACAGATACGCAGTATTTT. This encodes CASSVEPSTDTQYF.

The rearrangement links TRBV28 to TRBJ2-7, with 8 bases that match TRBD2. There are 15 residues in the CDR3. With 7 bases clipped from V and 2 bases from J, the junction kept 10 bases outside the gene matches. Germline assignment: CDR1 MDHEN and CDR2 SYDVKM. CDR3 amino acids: CASKTSGSYPYEQYF. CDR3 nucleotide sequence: TGTGCCAGCAAGACCAGCGGGAGTTACCCCTACGAGCAGTACTTC.

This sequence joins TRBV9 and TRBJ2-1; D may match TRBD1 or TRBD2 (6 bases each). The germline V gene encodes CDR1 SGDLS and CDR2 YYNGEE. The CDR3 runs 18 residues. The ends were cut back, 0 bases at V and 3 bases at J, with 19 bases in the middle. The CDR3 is CASSVGGGWRGGYNEQFF. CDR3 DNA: TGTGCCAGCAGCGTAGGAGGGGGTTGGCGGGGTGGCTACAATGAGCAGTTCTTC.

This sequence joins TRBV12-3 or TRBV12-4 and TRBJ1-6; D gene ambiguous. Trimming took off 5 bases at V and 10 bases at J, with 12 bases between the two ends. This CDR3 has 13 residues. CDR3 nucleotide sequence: TGTGCCAGCAGTATCAACAGTGTGTCACCCCTCCACTTT. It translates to CASSINSVSPLHF.

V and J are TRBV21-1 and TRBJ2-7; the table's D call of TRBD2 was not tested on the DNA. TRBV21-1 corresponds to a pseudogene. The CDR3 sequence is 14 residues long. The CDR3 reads CASKIGGYFHEQYF. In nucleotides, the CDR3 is TGTGCCAGCAAGATAGGCGGATACTTCCACGAGCAGTACTTC.

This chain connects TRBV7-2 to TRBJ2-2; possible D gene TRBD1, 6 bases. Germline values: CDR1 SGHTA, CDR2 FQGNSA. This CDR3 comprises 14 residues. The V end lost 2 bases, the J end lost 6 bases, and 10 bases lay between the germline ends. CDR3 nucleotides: TGTGCCAGCAGCTTAAAGACAGGCGCCGGGGAGCTGTTTTTT. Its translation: CASSLKTGAGELFF.

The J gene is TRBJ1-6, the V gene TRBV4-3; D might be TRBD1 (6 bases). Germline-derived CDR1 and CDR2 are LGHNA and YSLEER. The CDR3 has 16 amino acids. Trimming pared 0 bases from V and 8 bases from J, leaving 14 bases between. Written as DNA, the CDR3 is TGCGCCAGCAGCCAAGACCCAGGGGCTCTCGATTCACCCCTCCACTTT. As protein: CASSQDPGALDSPLHF.

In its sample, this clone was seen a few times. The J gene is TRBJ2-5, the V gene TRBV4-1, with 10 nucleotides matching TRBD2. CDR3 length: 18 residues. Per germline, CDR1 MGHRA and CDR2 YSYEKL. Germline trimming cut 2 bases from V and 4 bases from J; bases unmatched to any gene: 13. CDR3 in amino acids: CASSQWLAGEGYSETQYF. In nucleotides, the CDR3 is TGCGCCAGCAGCCAATGGCTAGCGGGAGAGGGGTATTCAGAGACCCAGTACTTC.

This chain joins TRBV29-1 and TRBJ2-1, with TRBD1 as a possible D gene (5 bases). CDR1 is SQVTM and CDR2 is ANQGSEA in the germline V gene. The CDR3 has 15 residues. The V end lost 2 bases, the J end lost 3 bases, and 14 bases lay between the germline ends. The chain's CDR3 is CSVETRQKIYNEQFF. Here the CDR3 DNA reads TGCAGCGTTGAAACCCGACAGAAAATCTACAATGAGCAGTTCTTC.

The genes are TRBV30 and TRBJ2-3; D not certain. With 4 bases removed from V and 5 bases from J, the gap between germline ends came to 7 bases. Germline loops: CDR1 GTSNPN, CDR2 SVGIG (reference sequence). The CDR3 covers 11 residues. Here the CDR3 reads CAWNQRDTQYF. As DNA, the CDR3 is TGTGCCTGGAATCAACGAGATACGCAGTATTTT.

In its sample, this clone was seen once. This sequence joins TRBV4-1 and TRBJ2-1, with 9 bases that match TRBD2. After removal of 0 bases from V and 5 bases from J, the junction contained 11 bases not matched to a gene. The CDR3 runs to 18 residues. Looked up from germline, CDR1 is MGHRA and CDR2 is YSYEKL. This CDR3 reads CASSQDSLSGRWDNEQFF. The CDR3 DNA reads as TGCGCCAGCAGCCAAGATTCATTAAGCGGGAGGTGGGACAATGAGCAGTTCTTC.

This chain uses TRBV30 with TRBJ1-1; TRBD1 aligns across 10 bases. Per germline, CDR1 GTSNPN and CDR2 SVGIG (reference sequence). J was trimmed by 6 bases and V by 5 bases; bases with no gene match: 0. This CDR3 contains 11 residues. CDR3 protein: CAWDRGPEAFF. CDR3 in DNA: TGTGCCTGGGACAGGGGGCCTGAAGCTTTCTTT. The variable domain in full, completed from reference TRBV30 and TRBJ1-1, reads SQTIHQWPATLVQPVGSPLSLECTVEGTSNPNLYWYRQAAGRGLQLLFYSVGIGQISSEVPQNLSASRPQDRQFILSSKKLLLSDSGFYLCAWDRGPEAFFGQGTRLTVV.

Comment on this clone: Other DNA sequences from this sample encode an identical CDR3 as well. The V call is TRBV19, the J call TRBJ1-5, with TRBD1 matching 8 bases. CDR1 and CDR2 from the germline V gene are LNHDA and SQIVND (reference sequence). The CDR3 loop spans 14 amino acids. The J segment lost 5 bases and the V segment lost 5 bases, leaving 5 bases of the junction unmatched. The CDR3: CASSRTGGYQPQHF. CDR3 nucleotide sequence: TGTGCCAGTAGTCGAACAGGGGGGTATCAGCCCCAGCATTTT.

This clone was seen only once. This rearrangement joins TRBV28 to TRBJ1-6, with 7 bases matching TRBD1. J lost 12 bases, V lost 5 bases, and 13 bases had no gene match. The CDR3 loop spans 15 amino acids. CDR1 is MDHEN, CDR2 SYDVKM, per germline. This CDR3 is CASSRGPGQYQPLHF. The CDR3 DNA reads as TGTGCCAGCAGTCGGGGACCGGGACAGTACCAACCCCTCCACTTT.

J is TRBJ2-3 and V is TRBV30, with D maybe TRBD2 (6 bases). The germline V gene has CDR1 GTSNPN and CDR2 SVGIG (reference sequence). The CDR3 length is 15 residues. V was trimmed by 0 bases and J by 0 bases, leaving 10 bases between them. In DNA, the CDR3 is TGTGCCTGGAGTGTACGAGGACTAAGCACAGATACGCAGTATTTT. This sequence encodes CAWSVRGLSTDTQYF.

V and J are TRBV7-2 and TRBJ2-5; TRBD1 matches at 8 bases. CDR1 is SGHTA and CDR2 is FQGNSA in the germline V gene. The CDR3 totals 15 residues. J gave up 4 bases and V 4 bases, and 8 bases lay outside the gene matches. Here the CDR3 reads CASSYAGGAGETQYF. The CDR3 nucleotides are TGTGCCAGCAGCTATGCAGGGGGCGCGGGAGAGACCCAGTACTTC.

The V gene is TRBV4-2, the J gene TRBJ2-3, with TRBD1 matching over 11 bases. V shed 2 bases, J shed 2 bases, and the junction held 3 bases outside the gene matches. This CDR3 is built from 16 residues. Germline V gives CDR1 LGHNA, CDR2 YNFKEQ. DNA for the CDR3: TGTGCCAGCAGCCAATGGGGACAGGGGGTCACAGATACGCAGTATTTT. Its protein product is CASSQWGQGVTDTQYF.

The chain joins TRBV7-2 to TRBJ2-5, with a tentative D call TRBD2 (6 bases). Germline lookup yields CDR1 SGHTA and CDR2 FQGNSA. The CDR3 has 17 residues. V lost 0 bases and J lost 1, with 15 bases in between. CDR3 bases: TGTGCCAGCAGCTTAGCCTTCCGGAGGACTATCCAAGAGACCCAGTACTTC. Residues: CASSLAFRRTIQETQYF.

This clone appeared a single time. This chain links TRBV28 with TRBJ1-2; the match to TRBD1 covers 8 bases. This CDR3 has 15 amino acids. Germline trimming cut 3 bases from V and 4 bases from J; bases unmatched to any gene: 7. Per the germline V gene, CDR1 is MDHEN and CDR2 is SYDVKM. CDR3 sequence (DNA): TGTGCCAGCAGTTTCCCGGGACAGGTAGTCTATGGCTACACCTTC. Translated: CASSFPGQVVYGYTF.

The CDR3 DNA reads as TGCGCCAGCAGCTTGCAGTGGAATGAGCAGTTCTTC. Translation gives CASSLQWNEQFF. The chain uses TRBV5-1 and TRBJ2-1, with D hard to call. Germline assignment: CDR1 SGHRS and CDR2 YFSETQ. V lost 1 base to trimming and J lost 7 bases, with 6 bases between them. CDR3 size: 12 residues.

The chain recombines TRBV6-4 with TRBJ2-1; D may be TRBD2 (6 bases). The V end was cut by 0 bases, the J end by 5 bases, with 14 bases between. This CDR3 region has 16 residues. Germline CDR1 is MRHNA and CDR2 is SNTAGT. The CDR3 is CASSDSSGDFNNEQFF. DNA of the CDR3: TGTGCCAGCAGTGACTCCTCCGGGGACTTCAACAATGAGCAGTTCTTC.

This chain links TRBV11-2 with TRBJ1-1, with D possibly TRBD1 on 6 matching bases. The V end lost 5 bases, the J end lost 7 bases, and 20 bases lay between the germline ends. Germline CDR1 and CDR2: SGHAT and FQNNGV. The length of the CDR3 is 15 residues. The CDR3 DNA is TGTGCCAGCAGCCTTGAGGGGGTGGGGAGCCGTGAAGCTTTCTTT. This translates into CASSLEGVGSREAFF.

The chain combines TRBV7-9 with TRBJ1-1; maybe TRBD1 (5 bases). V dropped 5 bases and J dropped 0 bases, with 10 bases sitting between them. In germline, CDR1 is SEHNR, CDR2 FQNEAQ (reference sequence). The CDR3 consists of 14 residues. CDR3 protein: CASSPGGMNTEAFF. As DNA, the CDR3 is TGTGCCAGCAGCCCGGGGGGTATGAACACTGAAGCTTTCTTT.